Listed below are T cell receptor beta chains from one sample, sequenced in a study of PD-L1 blockade in urothelial cancer. Repertoires were generated with immunoSEQ multiplex PCR, while TCRdb's copy carries only in-frame clones and drops some. The sample includes 70,000 to 95,000 clones, roughly 90% of them seen just once. The specimen was PBMCs, collected around atezolizumab (anti-PD-L1) treatment. The receptors were sampled from an elderly woman with urothelial cancer. The CDR3 runs from the conserved cysteine through the conserved F or W. Each record gives: D gene, V gene, J gene, clone size, CDR3 DNA, CDR3 protein. D genes are given only for firm matches. Only some rows state a clone size, as once, few, many or a class for expanded clones.

NA	TRBV5-1	TRBJ1-1	NA	TGCGCCAGCAGCTTCACAGCTCCAGGGGAAGCTTTCTTT	CASSFTAPGEAFF
TRBD1	TRBV27	TRBJ1-4	NA	TGTGCCAGCAGTCCAGGGGACAGGGGGCCTGAAAAACTGTTTTTT	CASSPGDRGPEKLFF
NA	TRBV27	TRBJ1-3	NA	TGTGCCAGCAGTTCAGGGGCTGGAAACACCATATATTTT	CASSSGAGNTIYF
NA	TRBV6-5	TRBJ2-7	NA	TGTGCCAGCAAACAGGGACGCGAGCAGTACTTC	CASKQGREQYF
NA	TRBV6-1	TRBJ2-1	NA	TGTGCCAGCAATCCCGCGGGGACGGGGAATGAGCAGTTCTTC	CASNPAGTGNEQFF
NA	TRBV6-5	TRBJ1-2	NA	TGTGCCAGCAGTTTCCAGGGGCCTGAGGGCTACACCTTC	CASSFQGPEGYTF
NA	TRBV7-2	TRBJ1-5	NA	TGTGCCAGCAGCTTAATCAACAATCAGCCCCAGCATTTT	CASSLINNQPQHF
NA	TRBV7-9	TRBJ1-2	NA	TGTGCCAGCAGCCCCGGTGAGGGCAGCTATGGCTACACCTTC	CASSPGEGSYGYTF
TRBD1	TRBV5-1	TRBJ2-4	once	TGCGCCAGCAGCCCGAGAGGGACAGAAAACATTCAGTACTTC	CASSPRGTENIQYF
TRBD1	TRBV7-2	TRBJ1-4	NA	TGTGCCAGCAGCATCGGGACAGCTTCCAATGAAAAACTGTTTTTT	CASSIGTASNEKLFF
TRBD1	TRBV11-2	TRBJ1-3	NA	TGTGCCAGCAGCTATCAACAGGGGGCTTTTGGAAACACCATATATTTT	CASSYQQGAFGNTIYF
NA	TRBV27	TRBJ1-1	NA	TGTGCCAGCAGTTATCAGGGCAGAAACACTGAAGCTTTCTTT	CASSYQGRNTEAFF
NA	TRBV30	TRBJ1-1	NA	TGTGCCTGGGGGGAACGGGGGGGGCTGAGCACTGAAGCTTTCTTT	CAWGERGGLSTEAFF
TRBD1	TRBV19	TRBJ2-7	NA	TGTGCCAGTAGTTCGTGGACAGGGGACGAGCAGTACTTC	CASSSWTGDEQYF
NA	TRBV19	TRBJ1-1	NA	TGTGCCAGCATACAGCTCCAAAACTCTGAAGCTTTCTTT	CASIQLQNSEAFF
NA	TRBV9	TRBJ2-5	once	TGTGCCAGCAGCGTAGGCCCCGGGGAGACCCAGTACTTC	CASSVGPGETQYF
NA	TRBV14	TRBJ2-3	NA	TGTGCCAGCAGCCAACTGACAGCCAGCACAGATACGCAGTATTTT	CASSQLTASTDTQYF
NA	TRBV19	TRBJ2-2	NA	TGTGCCAGTAGTACCCGGACTGGGGAGCTGTTTTTT	CASSTRTGELFF
TRBD2	TRBV18	TRBJ2-2	NA	TGTGCCAGCTCACCACTTTCCGGGACTAGCGGAAACACCGGGGAGCTGTTTTTT	CASSPLSGTSGNTGELFF
NA	TRBV7-7	TRBJ1-1	once	TGTGCCAGCAGCTTAGGTACAGGCTACACTGAAGCTTTCTTT	CASSLGTGYTEAFF
NA	TRBV6-1	TRBJ1-5	NA	TGTGCCAGCAGTGATACGGGACAAAGCTTCAATCAGCCCCAGCATTTT	CASSDTGQSFNQPQHF
TRBD1	TRBV9	TRBJ1-2	NA	TGTGCCAGCAGCCCCCAAATTGGGGGGACAGTCTATGGCTACACCTTC	CASSPQIGGTVYGYTF